This TCR beta chain was documented in a study of T-cell memory formation after mild COVID-19. CDR3 size: 16 residues. Germline-derived CDR1 and CDR2 are SGDLS and YYNGEE. V gave up 0 bases and J gave up 5 bases, with 17 bases separating them. TCRdb processed the 5' RACE reads anew with MiXCR; each CDR3 protein has one entry. The profile shows approximately 300,000 distinct CDR3 sequences, less than 9.5% of them singletons. The chain has TRBV9 and TRBJ2-5; unclear D gene. This receptor was identified in a young man who had mild COVID-19 (a few samples of this study predate the infection). Cell type and time point are not known. Sequencing input: PBMCs or a T cell subset sorted from them (not recorded which). The CDR3 sequence: CASSVAGGSVAETQYF. CDR3 in DNA: TGTGCCAGCAGCGTAGCTGGTGGATCCGTGGCGGAGACCCAGTACTTC.